These 20 T cell receptor beta chains were sequenced from one sample in a study of Ad26.COV2.S vaccination and SARS-CoV-2 variants. Data came from immunoSEQ multiplex PCR; TCRdb stores just in-frame clones and leaves some out. The sample contains about 320,000 clones, around 84% of which appear only once. Specified treatment: roughly 20 received Ad26.COV2.S at low or high dose, single or two shots; several received placebo; per-sample allocation not given. Day 63 following the first vaccine or placebo injection was when the samples were taken. The input for sequencing was peripheral blood, taken in a trial of Ad26.COV2.S vaccine versus placebo. Source of these receptors: a person aged 18-65 years who received the Ad26.COV2.S COVID-19 vaccine or a placebo.

The chain has TRBV3-1 (or the pseudogene TRBV3-2) and TRBJ2-5, with TRBD2 matching over 15 bases. Germline V gene data show CDR1 as LGHDT and CDR2 as YNNKEL (reference sequence). The ends lost 4 bases at V and 5 bases at J; junction bases unmatched: 17. The CDR3 has 20 residues. The CDR3 DNA reads TGTGCCAGCAGCCCTGAAGGACTAGCGGGGGGGCCGGGTTTGTTGGAGACCCAGTACTTC. This gives the protein CASSPEGLAGGPGLLETQYF.

The V gene is TRBV29-1, the J gene TRBJ1-1, with D perhaps TRBD1 (6 bases). Germline CDR1 reads SQVTM; CDR2 reads ANQGSEA. Trimming took 6 bases from V and 6 from J, leaving 14 bases between them. The CDR3 loop spans 12 amino acids. CDR3 in amino acids: CSVVQGIAEAFF. DNA for the CDR3: TGCAGCGTCGTTCAGGGGATCGCTGAAGCTTTCTTT.

This chain links TRBV25-1 with TRBJ1-1, with D possibly being TRBD1 (5 bases). From germline, CDR1 is MGHDK and CDR2 SYGVNS. V shed 3 bases and J shed 4 bases, with 12 bases lying between them. The CDR3 has 14 residues. The CDR3 DNA is TGTGCCAGCAGTGAGCTTCACAGGTCCACTGAAGCTTTCTTT. It is translated as CASSELHRSTEAFF.

The gene calls are TRBV7-8 and TRBJ2-1, with 9 bases that match TRBD2. CDR3 length: 15 amino acids. CDR1 SGHVS and CDR2 FQNEAQ come from the germline V gene. Trimming at V came to 5 bases and at J to 7 bases, leaving 9 bases not matched to a gene. CDR3 residues: CASSNLERGANEQFF. Here the CDR3 DNA reads TGTGCCAGCAGCAACCTCGAGCGGGGGGCAAATGAGCAGTTCTTC.

The V and J genes are TRBV18 and TRBJ2-2; D might be TRBD1 (6 bases). Trimming took 5 bases from V and 4 from J, leaving 14 bases between them. This CDR3 is built from 15 residues. Germline loops: CDR1 KGHSH, CDR2 LQKENI. This CDR3 reads CASSGTGTPTGELFF. The CDR3 DNA sequence: TGTGCCAGCTCAGGGACCGGGACACCCACCGGGGAGCTGTTTTTT.

CDR3 DNA sequence: TGTGCCATCAGTGAGTCTAGGAGGGTCGTAGGTGGGGCCAACGTCCTGACTTTC. Translated: CAISESRRVVGGANVLTF. The chain recombines TRBV10-3 with TRBJ2-6, with a tentative D call TRBD2 (6 bases). This CDR3 comprises 18 residues. Germline V gene lookup returns CDR1 ENHRY and CDR2 SYGVKD. V lost 0 bases and J lost 3, with 15 bases in between.

This chain connects TRBV9 to TRBJ2-2, with D unresolved. Looked up from germline, CDR1 is SGDLS and CDR2 is YYNGEE. With 0 bases removed from V and 0 bases from J, the gap between germline ends came to 6 bases. The CDR3 covers 15 residues. The CDR3 DNA sequence: TGTGCCAGCAGCGTAGCTGTGTCGAACACCGGGGAGCTGTTTTTT. This sequence encodes CASSVAVSNTGELFF. The full variable domain, rest sourced from reference TRBV9 and TRBJ2-2, is DSGVTQTPKHLITATGQRVTLRCSPRSGDLSVYWYQQSLDQGLQFLIQYYNGEERAKGNILERFSAQQFPDLHSELNLSSLELGDSALYFCASSVAVSNTGELFFGEGSRLTVL.

The gene calls are TRBV2 and TRBJ1-5; D uncertain. The ends were cut back, 1 base at V and 6 bases at J, with 7 bases in the middle. This CDR3 is 13 amino acids long. Germline V CDR1 and CDR2: SNHLY, FYNNEI. CDR3 coding DNA: TGTGCCAGCAGTGAAGAGAGATCTCAGCCCCAGCATTTT. This codes for CASSEERSQPQHF.

The V gene is TRBV9, the J gene TRBJ2-3, with D maybe TRBD2 (6 bases). CDR1 SGDLS and CDR2 YYNGEE come from the germline V gene. The V end was cut by 4 bases, the J end by 9 bases, with 18 bases between. There are 14 residues in the CDR3. The CDR3 reads CASSPSPGGGTQYF. The DNA of the CDR3 is TGTGCCAGCAGCCCATCCCCGGGTGGGGGGACGCAGTATTTT.

The rearrangement joins TRBV3-1 (or the pseudogene TRBV3-2) to TRBJ2-7; 9 bases map to TRBD2. The CDR3 is 16 amino acids. Germline assignment: CDR1 LGHDT and CDR2 YNNKEL (reference sequence). V dropped 5 bases and J dropped 2; count of bases not matched to a gene: 10. CDR3 bases: TGTGCCAGCAGCTCAAGAGCGGCTAGCGGGGCCTACGAGCAGTACTTC. Residues: CASSSRAASGAYEQYF.

DNA for the CDR3: TGTGCCAGCAGTTACTCGGGGGAAGGTCATGGCTACACCTTC. Its translation: CASSYSGEGHGYTF. V and J are TRBV6-6 and TRBJ1-2; possible D gene TRBD1, 5 bases. Germline V CDR1 and CDR2: MNHNY, SVGAGI (reference sequence). The CDR3 length is 14 residues. V was shortened by 0 bases and J by 6 bases, with 11 bases between the two germline ends.

The V call is TRBV4-2, the J call TRBJ2-3, with D perhaps TRBD2 (7 bases). V lost 4 bases and J lost 0, with 17 bases in between. The CDR3 covers 17 residues. CDR1 is LGHNA, CDR2 YNFKEQ, per germline. For the CDR3, the DNA is TGTGCCAGCAGCCCAGGAGGGCGGGGGCAAAGCACAGATACGCAGTATTTT. This codes for CASSPGGRGQSTDTQYF.

This chain links TRBV20-1 with TRBJ1-2; D is possibly TRBD1 (5 bases). Trimming took 5 bases from V and 6 from J, leaving 7 bases between them. This CDR3 is built from 10 residues. Germline V lookup: CDR1 DFQATT, CDR2 SNEGSKA (reference sequence). The CDR3 nucleotides are TGCAGTGCTGAAGGGGATGGCTACACCTTC. It encodes CSAEGDGYTF.

The chain carries TRBV27 and TRBJ1-3; TRBD1 agrees at 10 bases. J gave up 13 bases and V 6 bases, and 21 bases lay outside the gene matches. Germline-derived CDR1 and CDR2 are MNHEY and SMNVEV (reference sequence). The CDR3 runs to 17 residues. The CDR3 loop reads CASSPLLGGQGYGIIYF. The CDR3 DNA reads TGTGCCAGCAGCCCCCTTTTGGGGGGACAGGGGTATGGAATAATATATTTT.

The chain carries TRBV6-6 and TRBJ1-2; 7 bases line up with TRBD1. The trim removed 5 bases at V and 4 bases at J, leaving 4 bases unmatched. CDR1 is MNHNY, CDR2 SVGAGI, per germline (reference sequence). The CDR3 is 13 amino acids. DNA for the CDR3: TGTGCCAGCAGTCCTGACAGGGCCTATGGCTACACCTTC. Protein product: CASSPDRAYGYTF.

CDR3 sequence reads: CAWSTGAAFYGYTF. The CDR3 DNA reads TGTGCCTGGAGCACAGGGGCGGCCTTCTATGGCTACACCTTC. The chain carries TRBV30 and TRBJ1-2; 7 bases agree with TRBD1. CDR1 is GTSNPN, CDR2 SVGIG, per germline (reference sequence). The V and J ends lost 3 bases and 4 bases, in that order; junction bases with no gene match: 8. This CDR3 has 14 residues.

The chain joins TRBV25-1 to TRBJ2-7; a possible D gene is TRBD2 (7 bases). The CDR3 sequence is 15 residues long. The V end was cut by 5 bases, the J end by 2 bases, with 16 bases between. Germline V CDR1 and CDR2: MGHDK, SYGVNS. The CDR3 spells CASSRVGGAPYEQYF. The CDR3 DNA sequence: TGTGCCAGCAGTAGGGTGGGGGGGGCCCCCTACGAGCAGTACTTC.

This clone came up once. The genes are TRBV6-2 or TRBV6-3 and TRBJ2-1, with 11 bases aligning to TRBD1. CDR1 and CDR2 from the germline V gene are MNHEY and SVGEGT. The V gene end was trimmed by 5 bases and the J gene end by 8 bases; junction bases not matched to a gene: 5. The CDR3 contains 14 residues. CDR3 amino acids: CASSRDRGRHEQFF. Here the CDR3 DNA reads TGTGCCAGCAGTCGGGACAGGGGGAGACATGAGCAGTTCTTC.

V and J are TRBV5-1 and TRBJ2-2; D is undetermined. V shed 9 bases and J shed 6 bases, with 12 bases lying between them. The germline CDR1 and CDR2 sequences are SGHRS and YFSETQ. The CDR3 totals 12 residues. CDR3 coding DNA: TGCGCCACAGGAGTGTCGGCCGGGGAGCTGTTTTTT. Its protein product is CATGVSAGELFF. The full variable domain, in which reference TRBV5-1 and TRBJ2-2 provide the parts outside the CDR3, is KAGVTQTPRYLIKTRGQQVTLSCSPISGHRSVSWYQQTPGQGLQFLFEYFSETQRNKGNFPGRFSGRQFSNSRSEMNVSTLELGDSALYLCATGVSAGELFFGEGSRLTVL.

The CDR3 bases are TGTGCCAGCAGTTCGGGTCCTTACTATGGCTACACCTTC. Translated, it gives CASSSGPYYGYTF. This chain links TRBV27 with TRBJ1-2, with D hard to call. V was shortened by 4 bases and J by 3 bases, with 9 bases between the two germline ends. This CDR3 has 13 amino acids. Germline CDR1 reads MNHEY; CDR2 reads SMNVEV (reference sequence).